This T cell receptor (beta chain) stems from a study of cytomegalovirus exposure and HLA in healthy donors. Study-level findings and limits: Some V segments, including TRBV6-2 and TRBV6-3, were excluded as indistinguishable.

As regards this clone: Antigen specificity is unknown.

PCR amplification relied on 60 Vbeta primers (plus 13 Jbeta primers). Profiled with immunoSEQ multiplex PCR; TCRdb holds only in-frame clones, not every one. The table shows about 150,000 clones, with over 70% occurring only once. V gave up 3 bases and J gave up 5 bases; unmatched junction bases: 11. The CDR3 is 18 amino acids. Germline CDR1 reads SNHLY; CDR2 reads FYNNEI. The chain joins TRBV2 to TRBJ2-2, with 11 nucleotides matching TRBD2. The sequence was collected from a man in his thirties or forties in good health and CMV-seronegative. Sequences were obtained from PBMCs. The CDR3 sequence: CASSELGLAVLGTGELFF. For the CDR3, the DNA is TGTGCCAGCAGTGAGCTGGGACTAGCGGTCCTGGGGACCGGGGAGCTGTTTTTT.